This T cell receptor (beta chain) was sequenced for a study of neurological immune-mediated disorders. This clonotype was seen at least ten times. Preparation of the unsorted libraries drew on 2 million PBMCs stored at -80 C. Every sequencing run produced over 160 million TCR-beta sequences that came from 15-18 subjects. Via MiXCR, TCRdb re-called the 5' RACE reads, giving one row per CDR3 protein. This table holds tens of thousands of distinct CDR3 sequences, about 13% found once. The V segment lost 6 bases and the J segment 4 bases; nucleotides outside the gene matches: 6. The CDR3 runs 14 residues. Germline V gene lookup returns CDR1 SSHAT and CDR2 FNYEAQ (reference sequence).

The sample was PBMCs. The TCR was taken from a woman aged 55-70 years with HTLV-1-associated myelopathy (HAM/TSP). V gene TRBV7-7 combines with J gene TRBJ2-7, with 10 nucleotides matching TRBD1. CDR3 sequence (DNA): TGTGCCAGCAGTTCCGGGACAGGGGTGTACGAGCAGTACTTC. Encoded protein: CASSSGTGVYEQYF.